The 11 T cell receptor beta chains presented below share a single source sample, sequenced in a study of cytomegalovirus exposure and HLA in healthy donors. Only in-frame clones appear in the TCRdb table, and some are missing; sequencing was by immunoSEQ multiplex PCR. The sample lists about 120,000 clones; over 75% were seen once. The sequenced material came from PBMCs. The receptor set was obtained from a woman younger than 45 in good health and CMV-seronegative.

The chain couples TRBV9 to TRBJ2-1; D is possibly TRBD2 (6 bases). Germline assignment: CDR1 SGDLS and CDR2 YYNGEE. V lost 6 bases and J lost 7, with 20 bases in between. This CDR3 is 15 amino acids long. CDR3 in DNA: TGTGCCAGCACCCGGCAAGGGGAGGTCCTGAATGAGCAGTTCTTC. Translating gives CASTRQGEVLNEQFF.

This chain joins TRBV7-2 and TRBJ2-7; TRBD2 aligns across 9 bases. J was trimmed by 6 bases and V by 5 bases; bases with no gene match: 8. This CDR3 is 14 amino acids long. In germline, CDR1 is SGHTA, CDR2 FQGNSA. The CDR3 protein is CASSPGRGGREQYF. CDR3 bases: TGTGCCAGCAGCCCGGGGCGGGGGGGTCGCGAGCAGTACTTC. The full variable domain, in which reference TRBV7-2 and TRBJ2-7 provide the parts outside the CDR3, is GAGVSQSPSNKVTEKGKDVELRCDPISGHTALYWYRQSLGQGLEFLIYFQGNSAPDKSGLPSDRFSAERTGGSVSTLTIQRTQQEDSAVYLCASSPGRGGREQYFGPGTRLTVT.

This clone was seen only once. A much larger clone is a single base away; this may be a read error. The V call is TRBV6-4, the J call TRBJ1-2; 9 bases line up with TRBD1. Germline V CDR1 and CDR2: MRHNA, SNTAGT. CDR3 length equals 14 residues. CDR3 in amino acids: CVSSAAGQGYGYTF. CDR3 nucleotides: TGTGTCAGCAGTGCGGCGGGACAGGGCTATGGCTACACCTTC.

The rearrangement uses TRBV6-5 and TRBJ2-4; D gene unclear. From germline, CDR1 is MNHEY and CDR2 SVGAGI. The CDR3 totals 14 residues. Trimming took 3 bases from V and 1 from J, leaving 7 bases between them. The CDR3 DNA reads TGTGCCAGCAGTTATAACGCGGCCAAAAACATTCAGTACTTC. Translation gives CASSYNAAKNIQYF.

This chain uses TRBV5-6 with TRBJ1-6, with a weak D call TRBD1 (5 bases). The germline V and J ends were trimmed by 3 bases and 6 bases, with 13 bases remaining between them. CDR3 length: 15 residues. CDR1 is SGHDT, CDR2 YYEEEE, per germline. CDR3 coding DNA: TGTGCCAGCAGCTACCGGGTGGGGCGTAATTCACCCCTCCACTTT. It codes for CASSYRVGRNSPLHF.

This rearrangement joins TRBV11-2 to TRBJ2-2; D is possibly TRBD1 (5 bases). Germline assignment: CDR1 SGHAT and CDR2 FQNNGV. V lost 5 bases to trimming and J lost 6 bases, with 16 bases between them. The CDR3 is 15 amino acids. The CDR3 DNA is TGTGCCAGCAGCCGAACCAGGGAAGGGGCCGGGGAGCTGTTTTTT. Amino acids: CASSRTREGAGELFF.

This chain connects TRBV7-6 to TRBJ2-2; 7 nucleotides line up with TRBD1. The trim removed 5 bases at V and 2 bases at J, leaving 23 bases unmatched. There are 21 residues in the CDR3. CDR1 is SGHVS and CDR2 is FNYEAQ in the germline V gene. In DNA form, the CDR3 reads TGTGCCAGCAGCCCCGTGTTGGGGCGCGACAGGGTATCGGTAAACACCGGGGAGCTGTTTTTT. Translating it yields CASSPVLGRDRVSVNTGELFF. The complete variable domain, with remaining parts taken from reference TRBV7-6 and TRBJ2-2, reads GAGVSQSPRYKVTKRGQDVALRCDPISGHVSLYWYRQALGQGPEFLTYFNYEAQQDKSGLPNDRFSAERPEGSISTLTIQRTEQRDSAMYRCASSPVLGRDRVSVNTGELFFGEGSRLTVL.

This clone was found many times. The V and J genes are TRBV7-2 and TRBJ2-7; 9 positions match TRBD2. This CDR3 region has 17 residues. The germline gives CDR1 SGHTA, CDR2 FQGNSA. J lost 3 bases, V lost 5 bases, and 14 bases had no gene match. For the CDR3, the DNA is TGTGCCAGCAGCCCCAAACGTGGCGGGGGGGCTGGCTACGAGCAGTACTTC. As protein: CASSPKRGGGAGYEQYF.

J is TRBJ2-1 and V is TRBV11-2; D possibly corresponds to TRBD1 (6 bases). Trimming took off 5 bases at V and 7 bases at J, with 12 bases between the two ends. The V gene's germline CDR1 is SGHAT and CDR2 FQNNGV. CDR3 length: 13 amino acids. The CDR3 DNA reads TGTGCCAGCAGCCCAGGGGCTTGGAATGAGCAGTTCTTC. It translates to CASSPGAWNEQFF.

This clone came up once. The rearrangement links TRBV4-3 to TRBJ2-2; TRBD1 is a possible D gene (6 bases). CDR3 length: 15 residues. Trimming removed 3 bases from V and 3 bases from J, with 11 bases in between. Germline V gene lookup returns CDR1 LGHNA and CDR2 YSLEER. CDR3 nucleotide sequence: TGCGCCAGCAGCCAGGACAGATCCTACACCGGGGAGCTGTTTTTT. This codes for CASSQDRSYTGELFF.

As DNA, the CDR3 is TGTGCCAGCTCACCAGGGGGGGACAAGCCCCAGCATTTT. Translating it yields CASSPGGDKPQHF. This sequence joins TRBV18 and TRBJ1-5; maybe TRBD1 (6 bases). The germline V gene has CDR1 KGHSH and CDR2 LQKENI. Trimming left V 2 bases short and J 8 bases short, with 10 bases between. The CDR3 length is 13 residues. Filled out from reference TRBV18 and TRBJ1-5, the complete variable domain reads NAGVMQNPRHLVRRRGQEARLRCSPMKGHSHVYWYRQLPEEGLKFMVYLQKENIIDESGMPKERFSAEFPKEGPSILRIQQVVRGDSAAYFCASSPGGDKPQHFGDGTRLSIL.